One sample yielded the 19 T cell receptor beta chains listed below, sequenced in a study of PD-L1 blockade in urothelial cancer. Some clones are missing from TCRdb's copy, which holds only in-frame ones; the method was immunoSEQ multiplex PCR. The data hold roughly 100,000 clones, with approximately 85% observed a single time. The sequences come from PBMCs, collected around atezolizumab (anti-PD-L1) treatment. Source of these receptors: a man over 45 with urothelial cancer.

This clone was detected once. CDR3 bases: TGTGCCAGCAGTGAAGACAGGAGAAATGAAAAACTGTTTTTT. Its translation: CASSEDRRNEKLFF. The V gene is TRBV2, the J gene TRBJ1-4; possibly TRBD1 for D (5 bases). CDR3 length: 14 amino acids. V dropped 1 base and J dropped 5 bases, with 8 bases sitting between them. Germline values: CDR1 SNHLY, CDR2 FYNNEI.

The V and J genes are TRBV28 and TRBJ2-1; a possible D gene is TRBD2 (6 bases). The CDR3 is 15 amino acids. V was pared by 2 bases and J by 6 bases, with 14 bases between. Germline lookup yields CDR1 MDHEN and CDR2 SYDVKM. DNA of the CDR3: TGTGCCAGCAGTTTAGTTCTAGCGAAAAGCAATGAGCAGTTCTTC. Residues: CASSLVLAKSNEQFF.

J is TRBJ2-3 and V is TRBV7-2, with D perhaps matching TRBD2 (5 bases). Germline V CDR1 and CDR2: SGHTA, FQGNSA. Trimming removed 5 bases from V and 6 bases from J, with 18 bases in between. The CDR3 consists of 15 residues. CDR3 amino acids: CASSANGLPGDTQYF. DNA of the CDR3: TGTGCCAGCAGCGCCAACGGATTACCGGGGGATACGCAGTATTTT. Supplemented by reference TRBV7-2 and TRBJ2-3, the full variable domain reads GAGVSQSPSNKVTEKGKDVELRCDPISGHTALYWYRQSLGQGLEFLIYFQGNSAPDKSGLPSDRFSAERTGGSVSTLTIQRTQQEDSAVYLCASSANGLPGDTQYFGPGTRLTVL.

The chain is built from TRBV5-6 and TRBJ2-3; 15 bases line up with TRBD2. The V gene end was trimmed by 4 bases and the J gene end by 4 bases; junction bases not matched to a gene: 4. Germline loops: CDR1 SGHDT, CDR2 YYEEEE. The CDR3 consists of 16 residues. CDR3 in DNA: TGTGCCAGCAGCGAGGGACTAGCGGGAGGTCCAGATACGCAGTATTTT. Translation gives CASSEGLAGGPDTQYF.

The chain is built from TRBV7-6 and TRBJ1-4, with 8 bases lining up with TRBD1. The CDR3 extends over 15 amino acids. Germline V CDR1 and CDR2: SGHVS, FNYEAQ. With 2 bases clipped from V and 8 bases from J, the junction kept 7 bases outside the gene matches. The DNA of the CDR3 is TGTGCCAGCAGCTTATTCCAGGGGGCGGGGGAAAAACTGTTTTTT. As protein: CASSLFQGAGEKLFF.

The genes are TRBV7-9 and TRBJ2-7; a possible D gene is TRBD2 (5 bases). The CDR3 loop spans 14 amino acids. Germline V gives CDR1 SEHNR, CDR2 FQNEAQ (reference sequence). Between the trimmed V and J ends, which lost 2 bases and 2 bases, there was a span of 10 bases. CDR3 coding DNA: TGTGCCAGCAGCTTAAGCGGCAGCACCTACGAGCAGTACTTC. Its protein is CASSLSGSTYEQYF.

The chain employs TRBV18 and TRBJ2-3, with TRBD2 identical over 13 bases. This CDR3 has 19 amino acids. After removal of 4 bases from V and 2 bases from J, the junction contained 12 bases not matched to a gene. Looked up from germline, CDR1 is KGHSH and CDR2 is LQKENI. CDR3: CASSQTSGRTPTLTDTQYF. CDR3 nucleotides: TGTGCCAGCTCACAGACTAGCGGGAGGACCCCGACACTCACAGATACGCAGTATTTT.

This chain joins TRBV18 and TRBJ1-1, with D possibly TRBD1 on 5 matching bases. Germline-derived CDR1 and CDR2 are KGHSH and LQKENI. The CDR3 extends over 12 amino acids. Trimming cost V 4 bases and J 8 bases, with 11 bases left between them. The CDR3 bases are TGTGCCAGCTCACTAATGAGACAGGAAGCTTTCTTT. Amino acid sequence: CASSLMRQEAFF.

This clone was seen once. J is TRBJ1-3 and V is TRBV9; 8 bases fit TRBD1. J gave up 2 bases and V 4 bases, and 11 bases lay outside the gene matches. The CDR3 extends over 17 amino acids. Germline V gene sequence: CDR1 SGDLS, CDR2 YYNGEE. In DNA form, the CDR3 reads TGTGCCAGCAGCCGAACAGGGGGGGCACTTACTGGAAACACCATATATTTT. Translating gives CASSRTGGALTGNTIYF.

The chain couples TRBV5-1 to TRBJ2-5; TRBD2 might be the D (5 bases). V lost 0 bases and J 1 base, leaving 10 bases between the germline ends. This CDR3 comprises 15 residues. The germline CDR1 and CDR2 sequences are SGHRS and YFSETQ. CDR3 in amino acids: CASSLAGAAQETQYF. CDR3 DNA sequence: TGCGCCAGCAGCTTGGCCGGAGCGGCCCAAGAGACCCAGTACTTC.

This chain links TRBV11-1 with TRBJ2-7, with TRBD1 matching over 8 bases. The trim removed 5 bases at V and 3 bases at J, leaving 6 bases unmatched. Germline V gene lookup returns CDR1 SGHAT and CDR2 FQDESV (reference sequence). The CDR3 totals 14 residues. The CDR3 is CASSPRTGNYEQYF. Here the CDR3 DNA reads TGTGCCAGCAGCCCACGGACAGGGAACTACGAGCAGTACTTC.

The chain combines TRBV5-8 with TRBJ2-3; 9 bases are shared with TRBD2. Unmatched junction bases numbered 11, after V lost 7 bases and J lost 2 bases. This CDR3 comprises 16 residues. The germline V gene has CDR1 SGHTS and CDR2 YDEGEE. For the CDR3, the DNA is TGTGCCAGCGGGGCCGGCGGCGGGAGGGTCACAGATACGCAGTATTTT. Translation gives CASGAGGGRVTDTQYF. Looking up the rest from reference TRBV5-8 and TRBJ2-3 gives the full variable domain: EAGVTQSPTHLIKTRGQQATLRCSPISGHTSVYWYQQALGLGLQFLLWYDEGEERNRGNFPPRFSGRQFPNYSSELNVNALELEDSALYLCASGAGGGRVTDTQYFGPGTRLTVL.

This clone appeared once. The chain couples TRBV19 to TRBJ2-7, with 8 bases identical to TRBD2. CDR1 is LNHDA and CDR2 is SQIVND in the germline V gene (reference sequence). The CDR3 totals 14 residues. Trimming cost V 4 bases and J 2 bases; bases outside gene matches: 4. This chain's CDR3 is CASSNGREPYEQYF. As DNA, the CDR3 is TGTGCCAGTAGTAACGGGAGGGAACCCTACGAGCAGTACTTC.

This clone was counted a single time. This chain links TRBV2 with TRBJ1-3; possibly TRBD1 for D (5 bases). The V gene lost 3 bases and the J gene lost 4 bases, with 13 bases spanning the gap. The CDR3 is 15 amino acids. Germline-derived CDR1 and CDR2 are SNHLY and FYNNEI. The CDR3, as DNA: TGTGCCAGCAGTGAGGTGTCCGGGGGAGGAAACACCATATATTTT. Translating gives CASSEVSGGGNTIYF.

The CDR3 DNA reads as TGCGCCAGCAGCTTGGCTGGACTAGCGGGAGACGTGCTTTTGTTTTTT. Its translation: CASSLAGLAGDVLLFF. This chain links TRBV5-1 with TRBJ2-2; 13 bases line up with TRBD2. The CDR3 contains 16 residues. From germline, CDR1 is SGHRS and CDR2 YFSETQ. The junction had 11 bases not matched to a gene; V was cut back by 0 bases and J by 15 bases.

The gene calls are TRBV28 and TRBJ2-5; maybe TRBD1 (6 bases). CDR3 length equals 15 residues. V gave up 3 bases and J gave up 5 bases, with 16 bases separating them. Looked up from germline, CDR1 is MDHEN and CDR2 is SYDVKM. The CDR3 loop reads CASSFRDTILETQYF. The DNA for the CDR3 is TGTGCCAGCAGTTTTAGGGACACCATTTTGGAGACCCAGTACTTC.

The chain links TRBV5-1 to TRBJ1-1; D call uncertain. The CDR3 has 13 amino acids. Trimming pared 3 bases from V and 0 bases from J, leaving 6 bases between. Per germline, CDR1 SGHRS and CDR2 YFSETQ. CDR3 in DNA: TGCGCCAGCAGCTCGGGGATGAACACTGAAGCTTTCTTT. It encodes CASSSGMNTEAFF.

The chain has TRBV27 and TRBJ2-7, with 13 bases aligning to TRBD2. Unmatched junction bases numbered 11, after V lost 4 bases and J lost 2 bases. The CDR3 consists of 18 residues. CDR1 is MNHEY and CDR2 is SMNVEV in the germline V gene (reference sequence). In DNA form, the CDR3 reads TGTGCCAGCAGTTCATCGGGACTAGCGGGAAGGGTCCCCTACGAGCAGTACTTC. Its translation: CASSSSGLAGRVPYEQYF.

The gene calls are TRBV7-9 and TRBJ2-7; TRBD2 matches at 14 bases. The V and J ends lost 5 bases and 4 bases, in that order; junction bases with no gene match: 16. Germline assignment: CDR1 SEHNR and CDR2 FQNEAQ (reference sequence). This CDR3 has 19 residues. In DNA, the CDR3 is TGTGCCAGCAGCCCGGGACTAGCGGGAGAGTATGGGTTTCGGTACGAGCAGTACTTC. Its protein is CASSPGLAGEYGFRYEQYF.